These T cell receptor beta chains were read from a single sample in a study of T cell clones after liver transplantation. Assay used: immunoSEQ multiplex PCR; TCRdb lists only in-frame clones, some missing. The table lists around 110,000 clones, just over 90% of them singletons, with more than 0.8% in the top ten. The material was CD4+ T cells from blood, obtained 12 months after liver transplant. All receptors come from a human patient who received a liver transplant. Among the T cells, some may be from the graft donor. Each CDR3 is given with its conserved first and last residue. D genes are given only for firm matches. Only part of the rows carry a size: once, few, many, or a class if the clone is expanded.

size: NA; J: TRBJ2-2; V: TRBV9; D: NA; CDR3: CASSVTLTGELFF; DNA: TGTGCCAGCAGCGTAACCCTCACCGGGGAGCTGTTTTTT
size: NA; J: TRBJ2-1; V: TRBV9; D: TRBD2; CDR3: CASSVTMSGRYNEQFF; DNA: TGTGCCAGCAGCGTCACTATGAGCGGGAGGTACAATGAGCAGTTCTTC
size: NA; J: TRBJ2-5; V: TRBV28; D: NA; CDR3: CASRTGTSVETQYF; DNA: TGTGCCAGCAGGACCGGGACAAGCGTGGAGACCCAGTACTTC
size: NA; J: TRBJ2-2; V: TRBV7-2; D: NA; CDR3: CASSRSWDGASYTGELFF; DNA: TGTGCCAGCAGCCGATCGTGGGATGGGGCATCGTATACCGGGGAGCTGTTTTTT
size: NA; J: TRBJ1-4; V: TRBV7-2; D: NA; CDR3: CASSKTGRRNEKLFF; DNA: TGTGCCAGCAGCAAAACAGGCCGCCGGAATGAAAAACTGTTTTTT
size: NA; J: TRBJ2-2; V: TRBV18; D: TRBD2; CDR3: CASSPMMPSGSSRELFF; DNA: TGTGCCAGCTCACCCATGATGCCTAGCGGGAGTTCTAGGGAGCTGTTTTTT
size: NA; J: TRBJ2-3; V: TRBV5-1; D: TRBD1; CDR3: CASSSDRGTDTQYF; DNA: TGCGCCAGCAGCTCAGACAGGGGTACAGATACGCAGTATTTT
size: NA; J: TRBJ1-2; V: TRBV7-9; D: NA; CDR3: CASSLGGRDYGYTF; DNA: TGTGCCAGCAGCTTAGGGGGGCGGGACTATGGCTACACCTTC
size: NA; J: TRBJ1-5; V: TRBV11-2; D: NA; CDR3: CASSSGLGGQPQHF; DNA: TGTGCCAGCAGCTCGGGACTCGGTGGTCAGCCCCAGCATTTT
size: NA; J: TRBJ2-3; V: TRBV4-1; D: TRBD1; CDR3: CASSQGQGFTDTQYF; DNA: TGCGCCAGCAGCCAGGGACAGGGGTTCACAGATACGCAGTATTTT
size: NA; J: TRBJ1-4; V: TRBV28; D: TRBD1; CDR3: CASSLYTVGTANEKLFF; DNA: TGTGCCAGCAGTTTGTACACGGTAGGGACAGCAAATGAAAAACTGTTTTTT
size: NA; J: TRBJ2-5; V: TRBV2; D: NA; CDR3: CASMRDTRGTQYF; DNA: TGTGCCAGCATGCGGGACACCCGGGGGACCCAGTACTTC
size: NA; J: TRBJ2-3; V: TRBV10-1; D: NA; CDR3: CASPPRDISTDTQYF; DNA: TGCGCCAGCCCCCCCCGGGACATTAGCACAGATACGCAGTATTTT
size: NA; J: TRBJ2-3; V: TRBV7-6; D: NA; CDR3: CASSFRADTQYF; DNA: TGTGCCAGCAGCTTTAGGGCGGATACGCAGTATTTT
size: NA; J: TRBJ2-7; V: TRBV29-1; D: NA; CDR3: CSASLSYEQYF; DNA: TGCAGCGCCTCGCTCTCCTACGAGCAGTACTTC
size: once; J: TRBJ2-1; V: TRBV11-3; D: NA; CDR3: CASRSAGEQFF; DNA: TGTGCCAGCAGGTCCGCGGGTGAGCAGTTCTTC
size: NA; J: TRBJ2-7; V: TRBV7-9; D: TRBD1; CDR3: CASSLAKPTGGSYEQYF; DNA: TGTGCCAGCAGCTTAGCCAAGCCGACAGGGGGCTCCTACGAGCAGTACTTC
size: once; J: TRBJ2-1; V: TRBV7-3; D: NA; CDR3: CASSAGLHNEQFF; DNA: TGTGCCAGCAGCGCGGGACTCCACAATGAGCAGTTCTTC
size: once; J: TRBJ2-5; V: TRBV5-1; D: TRBD2; CDR3: CASSSGLAGDWETQYF; DNA: TGCGCCAGCAGCTCGGGGCTAGCGGGAGATTGGGAGACCCAGTACTTC
size: NA; J: TRBJ2-3; V: TRBV5-4; D: NA; CDR3: CASSSRNSTDTQYF; DNA: TGTGCCAGCAGCTCTAGAAATAGCACAGATACGCAGTATTTT
size: once; J: TRBJ2-3; V: TRBV4-2; D: NA; CDR3: CASSQDPPDTITDTQYF; DNA: TGTGCCAGCAGCCAAGATCCCCCGGACACAATCACAGATACGCAGTATTTT
size: NA; J: TRBJ1-6; V: TRBV27; D: NA; CDR3: CASSLTVDSPLHF; DNA: TGTGCCAGCAGTTTAACAGTGGATTCACCCCTCCACTTT
size: NA; J: TRBJ1-1; V: TRBV5-1; D: NA; CDR3: CASSNGLRGGNTEAFF; DNA: TGCGCCAGCAGCAATGGCCTAAGGGGAGGAAACACTGAAGCTTTCTTT
size: NA; J: TRBJ2-7; V: TRBV7-9; D: NA; CDR3: CASSLPPMMTESSYEQYF; DNA: TGTGCCAGCAGCTTACCCCCCATGATGACAGAGAGCTCCTACGAGCAGTACTTC
size: NA; J: TRBJ1-2; V: TRBV2; D: NA; CDR3: CASSDPQTYGYTF; DNA: TGTGCCAGCAGTGACCCACAAACCTATGGCTACACCTTC
size: NA; J: TRBJ2-1; V: TRBV30; D: TRBD1; CDR3: CACSTGTGKNNEQFF; DNA: TGTGCCTGCTCGACCGGGACAGGGAAGAACAATGAGCAGTTCTTC
size: NA; J: TRBJ2-2; V: TRBV28; D: TRBD2; CDR3: CASSFRGGTGELFF; DNA: TGTGCCAGCAGTTTTCGGGGGGGCACCGGGGAGCTGTTTTTT
size: NA; J: TRBJ1-1; V: TRBV7-9; D: NA; CDR3: CASSADLVVTEAFF; DNA: TGTGCCAGCAGCGCGGACCTTGTCGTGACTGAAGCTTTCTTT
size: NA; J: TRBJ2-3; V: TRBV19; D: NA; CDR3: CASSIPGWGTDTQYF; DNA: TGTGCCAGTAGTATCCCGGGGTGGGGGACAGATACGCAGTATTTT
size: once; J: TRBJ1-4; V: TRBV9; D: NA; CDR3: CASSVGVDRWSIEKLFF; DNA: TGTGCCAGCAGCGTAGGGGTCGACAGGTGGAGTATAGAAAAACTGTTTTTT
size: NA; J: TRBJ2-7; V: TRBV5-6; D: TRBD1; CDR3: CASSLDRGHEQYF; DNA: TGTGCCAGCAGCTTGGACAGGGGCCACGAGCAGTACTTC
size: NA; J: TRBJ2-7; V: TRBV5-4; D: NA; CDR3: CASSLELAANYEQYF; DNA: TGTGCCAGCAGCTTGGAACTAGCAGCCAACTACGAGCAGTACTTC
size: once; J: TRBJ2-7; V: TRBV7-2; D: TRBD1; CDR3: CASSPRIQGALSPYEQYF; DNA: TGTGCCAGCAGCCCCCGGATACAGGGGGCCCTAAGTCCCTACGAGCAGTACTTC
size: NA; J: TRBJ2-1; V: TRBV5-1; D: NA; CDR3: CASSLQVNEQFF; DNA: TGCGCCAGCAGCCTTCAGGTCAATGAGCAGTTCTTC
size: NA; J: TRBJ2-1; V: TRBV11-3; D: TRBD2; CDR3: CASSSSGAYNEQFF; DNA: TGTGCCAGCAGCTCTAGCGGGGCCTACAATGAGCAGTTCTTC
size: once; J: TRBJ2-3; V: TRBV28; D: NA; CDR3: CASSFTTDTQYF; DNA: TGTGCCAGCAGTTTTACCACAGATACGCAGTATTTT
size: NA; J: TRBJ2-7; V: TRBV15; D: TRBD2; CDR3: CATGPGLAGARLYEQYF; DNA: TGTGCCACCGGTCCGGGACTAGCGGGAGCCCGGTTATACGAGCAGTACTTC
size: NA; J: TRBJ2-5; V: TRBV5-4; D: NA; CDR3: CASSLTGMETQYF; DNA: TGTGCCAGCAGCTTGACAGGGATGGAGACCCAGTACTTC
size: once; J: TRBJ2-7; V: TRBV4-1; D: NA; CDR3: CASSQERRGAHEQYF; DNA: TGCGCCAGCAGCCAAGAGAGGAGGGGGGCCCACGAGCAGTACTTC
size: NA; J: TRBJ1-1; V: TRBV10-2; D: TRBD1; CDR3: CASSEIGGGQGFRAFF; DNA: TGCGCCAGCAGTGAGATTGGTGGGGGACAGGGGTTTCGGGCTTTCTTT
size: NA; J: TRBJ2-2; V: TRBV11-2; D: NA; CDR3: CASSLEGAVNTGELFF; DNA: TGTGCCAGCAGCTTAGAAGGGGCAGTGAACACCGGGGAGCTGTTTTTT
size: once; J: TRBJ2-3; V: TRBV10-1; D: TRBD2; CDR3: CASSIESGRKRERGWDTQYF; DNA: TGCGCCAGCAGCATTGAGTCCGGTCGGAAGCGGGAGCGTGGTTGGGATACGCAGTATTTT
size: NA; J: TRBJ2-1; V: TRBV7-9; D: NA; CDR3: CASSLGQGDSYNEQFF; DNA: TGTGCCAGCAGCTTAGGTCAGGGTGACTCCTACAATGAGCAGTTCTTC
size: NA; J: TRBJ2-3; V: TRBV5-4; D: NA; CDR3: CASSLGFGGGADTQYF; DNA: TGTGCCAGCAGCCTGGGGTTCGGAGGGGGGGCAGATACGCAGTATTTT
size: NA; J: TRBJ2-7; V: TRBV7-2; D: TRBD2; CDR3: CASSYSGSYEQYF; DNA: TGTGCCAGCAGTTATAGCGGGAGTTACGAGCAGTACTTC
size: NA; J: TRBJ2-6; V: TRBV19; D: NA; CDR3: CASSIGQGVRNVLTF; DNA: TGTGCCAGTAGTATAGGTCAGGGCGTCCGCAACGTCCTGACTTTC
size: NA; J: TRBJ2-6; V: TRBV2; D: NA; CDR3: CASTGHGPGSGANVLTF; DNA: TGTGCCAGCACAGGACACGGACCCGGCTCTGGGGCCAACGTCCTGACTTTC
size: NA; J: TRBJ1-4; V: TRBV7-9; D: NA; CDR3: CASSLSEKLFF; DNA: TGTGCCAGCAGCTTGAGTGAAAAACTGTTTTTT
size: NA; J: TRBJ2-7; V: TRBV5-6; D: NA; CDR3: CASSFDREQYF; DNA: TGTGCCAGCAGCTTCGACAGGGAGCAGTACTTC
size: NA; J: TRBJ2-3; V: TRBV7-3; D: TRBD2; CDR3: CASSRIPTSGRPTDTQYF; DNA: TGTGCCAGCAGCCGGATCCCTACTAGCGGACGACCCACAGATACGCAGTATTTT
size: NA; J: TRBJ2-2; V: TRBV7-9; D: TRBD2; CDR3: CASSFLAGSGELFF; DNA: TGTGCCAGCAGCTTTCTAGCGGGGTCCGGGGAGCTGTTTTTT
size: NA; J: TRBJ1-5; V: TRBV6-6; D: NA; CDR3: CASSFMVNQPQHF; DNA: TGTGCCAGCAGTTTCATGGTAAATCAGCCCCAGCATTTT
size: NA; J: TRBJ2-3; V: TRBV7-3; D: TRBD2; CDR3: CASSPRGRESRDTQYF; DNA: TGTGCCAGCAGCCCCCGTGGGCGGGAGAGCCGCGATACGCAGTATTTT
size: NA; J: TRBJ1-2; V: TRBV11-2; D: TRBD1; CDR3: CASSLVTGVGTF; DNA: TGTGCCAGCAGCTTAGTGACAGGGGTCGGCACCTTC